What follows describes a single T cell receptor (beta chain). Its antigen is unknown. Qualities for individual bases were not recorded, and no much larger clone is one base off. This sample is drawn from a study of chronic HIV infection and antiretroviral therapy (dated by TCRdb to the mid-2010s). CDR1 MNHEY and CDR2 SVGAGI are derived from the germline V gene. The CDR3 measures 16 amino acids from cysteine to phenylalanine. The read is trimmed to its CDR3 DNA, 48 bases read in frame from base 1. V and J are truncated by 0 bases and 0 bases respectively, leaving an intervening sequence of 8 bases. The library was built by means of 5' RACE. The reads were generated on an Illumina MiSeq. The raw public reads went through TCRdb reprocessing: fastp at Q25, MiXCR clone calling, in-frame beta chains kept. One record per CDR3 amino acid sequence lists the most common genes and DNA. For this sample there are roughly 50,000 distinct CDR3 sequences; approximately 19% appear just once. 2.8% of the sample goes to the ten largest clones.

The chain couples TRBV6-5 to TRBJ1-4; the D gene remains uncertain. The sample was peripheral blood. The receptor's source is an adult who had HIV and had not received antiretroviral therapy, or was an uninfected healthy control (not recorded which). The nucleotide sequence reads TGTGCCAGCAGTTACTCGGCCAGACCAACTAATGAAAAACTGTTTTTT. This encodes CASSYSARPTNEKLFF.